This T cell receptor (beta chain) was sequenced during a study of T cells in Graves' hyperthyroidism and ophthalmopathy. Broader study findings: A 13 V-J signature model discriminated ophthalmopathy versus stable hyperthyroidism. Blood also carried most thyroid clonotypes expanded above 0.001.

There were TCR beta CDR3 regions amplified from RNA transcripts. HTBI primers were employed in a first-round RT-PCR of the TCR CDR3. TCRdb recomputed calls from the multiplex PCR reads with MiXCR, one row per CDR3 protein. Altogether about half a million distinct CDR3 sequences are present, roughly 24% being singletons, with the ten largest covering roughly 10%. Fresh peripheral blood, roughly 9.6 ml, was the source of the PBMCs. This clonotype occurred many times. The target antigen is unknown. The germline V gene encodes CDR1 KGHDR and CDR2 SFDVKD. Trimming cost V 10 bases and J 9 bases; bases outside gene matches: 10. The CDR3 runs 13 residues.

This receptor was taken from a woman between 25 and 40 years old with Graves' ophthalmopathy. Sequenced: blood. The chain combines TRBV24-1 with TRBJ2-2; 7 bases match TRBD1. The CDR3 region has the DNA TGTGCCACTTCGACAGGGTCTAACCGGGAGCTGTTTTTT. Translating it yields CATSTGSNRELFF.